This T cell receptor (beta chain) originates from a study of healthy donors' naive CD4 and CD8 T cells. Study-level points and caveats: Negatively charged CDR3s marked CD8+ lineage; positively charged CDR3s marked CD4+ lineage. Reportedly, most V and J gene segments showed naive CD4+ versus CD8+ bias. Bias from naive T cell homeostatic proliferation was not addressed.

A linear amplification protocol produced the TCR libraries from about 450 ng of total RNA. One entry per CDR3 protein results from TCRdb running MiXCR on the reads. The sample includes 150,000 to 200,000 distinct CDR3 sequences, under 85% of them seen just once. V shed 5 bases and J shed 2 bases, with 1 base lying between them. The germline gives CDR1 MNHEY, CDR2 SVGEGT. The CDR3 runs 11 residues. This clonotype has more than one count but fewer than ten. Its antigen is not identified. This TCR came from a pool of human donors in good health; the sample pools cells from several healthy donors. This sequence joins TRBV6-2 or TRBV6-3 and TRBJ2-1; D gene ambiguous. Sequencing input: naive CD4+ and CD8+ T cells sorted from blood, pooled from several donors. In DNA, the CDR3 is TGTGCCAGCAGTACCTACAATGAGCAGTTCTTC. This translates into CASSTYNEQFF.